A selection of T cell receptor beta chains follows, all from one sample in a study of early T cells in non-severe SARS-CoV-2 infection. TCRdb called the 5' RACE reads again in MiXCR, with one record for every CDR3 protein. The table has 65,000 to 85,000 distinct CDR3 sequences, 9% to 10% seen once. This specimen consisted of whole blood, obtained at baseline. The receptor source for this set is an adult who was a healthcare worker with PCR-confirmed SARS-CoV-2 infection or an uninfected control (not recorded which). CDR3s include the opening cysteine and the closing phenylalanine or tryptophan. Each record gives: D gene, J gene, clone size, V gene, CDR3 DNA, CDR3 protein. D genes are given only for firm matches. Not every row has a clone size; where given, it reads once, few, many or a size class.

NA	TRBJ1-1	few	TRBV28	TGTGCCAGCATCCCTGTCGGCAGGGCTGAAGCTTTCTTT	CASIPVGRAEAFF
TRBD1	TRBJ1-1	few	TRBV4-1	TGCGCCAGCAGCCAAGGGAAGTTGGGACAGGGGGCGAACACTGAAGCTTTCTTT	CASSQGKLGQGANTEAFF
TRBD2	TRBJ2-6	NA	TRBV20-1	TGCAGTGCTAGACGCCTAGCGGGAGGCCACCTTGGGGCCAACGTCCTGACTTTC	CSARRLAGGHLGANVLTF
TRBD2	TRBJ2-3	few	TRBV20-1	TGCAGTGCCCTTATTAGCGGGAGTGGGGCAGATACGCAGTATTTT	CSALISGSGADTQYF
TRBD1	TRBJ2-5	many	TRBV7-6	TGTGCCAGCAGCCAACCGGACAGGGTGGGAGAGACCCAGTACTTC	CASSQPDRVGETQYF
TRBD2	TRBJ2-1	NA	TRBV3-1	TGTGCCAGCAGCCTCAGACTAGCGGGAGGGCCGGGAAATGAGCAGTTCTTC	CASSLRLAGGPGNEQFF
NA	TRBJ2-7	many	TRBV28	TGTGCCAGCAGTGTACCGGGACACACGTCCCACGAGCAGTACTTC	CASSVPGHTSHEQYF
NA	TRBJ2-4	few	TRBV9	TGTGCCAGCAGCGTCGGGGACGGAGACATTCAGTACTTC	CASSVGDGDIQYF
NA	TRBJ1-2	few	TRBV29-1	TGCAGCACCGAGACAGTGGGTGGCTACACCTTC	CSTETVGGYTF
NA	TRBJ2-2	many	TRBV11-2	TGTGCCAGCAGCTTAGAGAGCTCCGGGGAGCTGTTTTTT	CASSLESSGELFF
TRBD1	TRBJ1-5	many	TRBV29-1	TGCAGCGTTGCGGGACAGAATAGCAATCAGCCCCAGCATTTT	CSVAGQNSNQPQHF
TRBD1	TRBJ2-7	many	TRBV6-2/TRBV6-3	TGTGCCAGCACACGGGACAGCTCCTACGAGCAGTACTTC	CASTRDSSYEQYF
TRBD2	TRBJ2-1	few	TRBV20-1	TGCAGTGCTAGCCCACTAGCGGGAGGGAACAATGAGCAGTTCTTC	CSASPLAGGNNEQFF
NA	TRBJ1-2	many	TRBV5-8	TGTGCCAGCAGCTCGATAACGGTTAACTATGGCTACACCTTC	CASSSITVNYGYTF
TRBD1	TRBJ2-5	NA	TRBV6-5	TGTGCCAGCAGTTACTCAAGGGGGCGCGGGGAGACCCAGTACTTC	CASSYSRGRGETQYF
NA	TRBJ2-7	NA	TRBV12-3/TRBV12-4	TGTGCCAGCAGTTTAGAACAGGGGAGGGATCACGAGCAGTACTTC	CASSLEQGRDHEQYF
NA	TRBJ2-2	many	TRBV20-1	TGCAGTGCTAGAGCTAGCATGCACACCGGGGAGCTGTTTTTT	CSARASMHTGELFF
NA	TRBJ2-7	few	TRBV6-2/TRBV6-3	TGTGCCAGCAGTTACTCTCTCGGCTCCTACGAGCAGTACTTC	CASSYSLGSYEQYF
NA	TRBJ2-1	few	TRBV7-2	TGTGCCAGCAGCTTAGATGGCAGTCTTTACAATGAGCAGTTCTTC	CASSLDGSLYNEQFF
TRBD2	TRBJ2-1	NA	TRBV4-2	TGTGCCAGCAGCCGTCTGAGCGGGAGACGTTCCAATGAGCAGTTCTTC	CASSRLSGRRSNEQFF
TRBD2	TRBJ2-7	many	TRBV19	TGTGCCAGTAGTCGGACTAGCGGGAGTCGGTACGAGCAGTACTTC	CASSRTSGSRYEQYF
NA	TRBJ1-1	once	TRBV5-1	TGCGCCAGCAGCTTGGAACCAGTGAACACTGAAGCTTTCTTT	CASSLEPVNTEAFF
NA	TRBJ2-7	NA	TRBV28	TGTGCCAGCAGTATCCTAGCCTACGAGCAGTACTTC	CASSILAYEQYF
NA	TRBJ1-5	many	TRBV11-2	TGTGCCAGCAGCTCACAGAGAAATCAGCCCCAGCATTTT	CASSSQRNQPQHF
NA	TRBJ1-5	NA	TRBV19	TGTGCCAGTAGTATAACGGGCGATCAGCCCCAGCATTTT	CASSITGDQPQHF
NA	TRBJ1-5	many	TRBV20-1	TGCAGTGCTAGAGATGGCAGGAATCAGCCCCAGCATTTT	CSARDGRNQPQHF
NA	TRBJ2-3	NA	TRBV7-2	TGTGCCAGCAGCTTAATGGCAGCGGTGGGAACAGATACGCAGTATTTT	CASSLMAAVGTDTQYF
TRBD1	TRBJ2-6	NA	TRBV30	TGTGCCTGGGAGACAGGGCGTATAAGCTCTGGGGCCAACGTCCTGACTTTC	CAWETGRISSGANVLTF
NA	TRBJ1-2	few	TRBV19	TGTGCCAGTAGTATAGATTGGAGGGCCAGGGTTTATGGCTACACCTTC	CASSIDWRARVYGYTF
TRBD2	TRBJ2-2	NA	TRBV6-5	TGTGCCAGCAGTGGGACTAGCGTCACCGGGGAGCTGTTTTTT	CASSGTSVTGELFF
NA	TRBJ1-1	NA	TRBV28	TGTGCCAGCAGTGGGACAAATGGTAGGAACACTGAAGCTTTCTTT	CASSGTNGRNTEAFF
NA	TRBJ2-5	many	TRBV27	TGTGCCAGCAGTCCGGGACTGATACAAGAGACCCAGTACTTC	CASSPGLIQETQYF
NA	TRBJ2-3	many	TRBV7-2	TGTGCCAGCAGCCTCCTTCGGGGCAGCACAGATACGCAGTATTTT	CASSLLRGSTDTQYF
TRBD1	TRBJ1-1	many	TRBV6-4	TGTGCCAGCAGCGGCGGGACAGGGGGAGTCACTGAAGCTTTCTTT	CASSGGTGGVTEAFF
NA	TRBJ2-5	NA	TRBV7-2	TGTGCCAGCAGCTTAGACAGGGTGGCGACCCAGTACTTC	CASSLDRVATQYF
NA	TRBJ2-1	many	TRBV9	TGTGCCAGCAGCGTATTTGTGGGACCAAAGTTCTTC	CASSVFVGPKFF
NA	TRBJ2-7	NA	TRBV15	TGTGCCACCAGCAGAGGCTCGACCACTTACGAGCAGTACTTC	CATSRGSTTYEQYF
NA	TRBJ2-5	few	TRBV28	TGTGCCAGCAGGCCAACAGGGATTGAGACCCAGTACTTC	CASRPTGIETQYF
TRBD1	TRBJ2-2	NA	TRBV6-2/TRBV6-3	TGTGCCAGCAGTCCCTGGACAGGGGGGAAGACCGGGGAGCTGTTTTTT	CASSPWTGGKTGELFF
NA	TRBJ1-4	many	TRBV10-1	TGCGCCAGCAGAGGATCCTACAAGGCTGAAAAACTGTTTTTT	CASRGSYKAEKLFF
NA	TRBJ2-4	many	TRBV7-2	TGTGCCAGCAGCGCCCCGGGACATACCAGAGCCAAAAACATTCAGTACTTC	CASSAPGHTRAKNIQYF
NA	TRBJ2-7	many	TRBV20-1	TGCAGTGCTAGTGTAATCCGTGACAGCACCTACGAGCAGTACTTC	CSASVIRDSTYEQYF
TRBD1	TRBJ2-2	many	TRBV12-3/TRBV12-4	TGTGCCAGCAGTAACGGACAGGCGAACACCGGGGAGCTGTTTTTT	CASSNGQANTGELFF
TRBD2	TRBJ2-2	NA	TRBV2	TGTGCCAGCAGGGACTGGACTAGCTTCGGGGAGCTGTTTTTT	CASRDWTSFGELFF
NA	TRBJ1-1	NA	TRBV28	TGTGCCAGCAGTTCACGATATCAGGGGAGGAGAAACACTGAAGCTTTCTTT	CASSSRYQGRRNTEAFF
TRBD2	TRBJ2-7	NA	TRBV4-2	TGTGCCAGCAGGGGAGGGGCCTACGAGCAGTACTTC	CASRGGAYEQYF
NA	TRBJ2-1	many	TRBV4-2	TGTGCCAGCCGGACCGAGGACGGAGCGTCCTACAATGAGCAGTTCTTC	CASRTEDGASYNEQFF
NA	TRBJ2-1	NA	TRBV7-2	TGTGCCAGTGGAGGCAGGTATGCCTACAATGAGCAGTTCTTC	CASGGRYAYNEQFF
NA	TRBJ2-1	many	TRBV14	TGTGCCAGCAGCCAAGGGGTTGACCTGGTCCTTAGCTCCTACAATGAGCAGTTCTTC	CASSQGVDLVLSSYNEQFF
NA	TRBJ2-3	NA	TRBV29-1	TGCAGCGTTGAAGGTATCGGGGGCGGCACAGATACGCAGTATTTT	CSVEGIGGGTDTQYF
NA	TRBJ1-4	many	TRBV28	TGTGCCAGCAGTTTTAGCCAGGATGGGGAAAAACTGTTTTTT	CASSFSQDGEKLFF
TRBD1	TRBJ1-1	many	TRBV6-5	TGTGCCAGCAGTTACCGGACAGGGCGGACTGAAGCTTTCTTT	CASSYRTGRTEAFF
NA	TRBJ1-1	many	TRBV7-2	TGTGCCAGCAGGTTGTACGCAGGGATTATGAACACTGAAGCTTTCTTT	CASRLYAGIMNTEAFF
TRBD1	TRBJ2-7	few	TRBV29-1	TGCAGCGCCAGGGGGACAACAAGTTCCTACGAGCAGTACTTC	CSARGTTSSYEQYF
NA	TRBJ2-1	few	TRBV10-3	TGTGCCATCAGTGATAGGAATGAGCAGTTCTTC	CAISDRNEQFF
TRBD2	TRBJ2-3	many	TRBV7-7	TGTGCCAGCAGCTCTAGCGGGAGTGATACGCAGTATTTT	CASSSSGSDTQYF
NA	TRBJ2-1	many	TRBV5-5	TGTGCCAGCAGCCTAAGGTACGGCTACAATGAGCAGTTCTTC	CASSLRYGYNEQFF